The rows below give T cell receptor beta chains drawn from one sample of a study of T-cell reconstitution after alpha-beta-depleted transplantation in children. TCRdb redid the calling of the PCR reads with MiXCR, one entry per CDR3 protein. This repertoire shows 900,000 or so distinct CDR3 sequences, approximately 15% found once; its top ten account for approximately 4.5%. The starting material was PBMCs, mostly from graft donor cells, obtained 360 days after TCRalphabeta/CD19-depleted stem cell transplant. The origin of the receptors is a male patient aged 10-17 years who had a stem cell transplant for acute lymphoblastic leukemia, so the T cells may come from the graft donor. Each CDR3 is given with its conserved first and last residue. D genes are given only for firm matches. The size of a clone is reported for some rows only, either as once, few or many, or as a class for expanded clones.

>few|TRBV6-1|TRBD2|TRBJ2-5
CASLPVAGGLAETQYF
TGTGCCAGCCTCCCGGTGGCCGGGGGGTTAGCAGAGACCCAGTACTTC
>.|TRBV4-1|.|TRBJ2-1
CASSPFLTSSNEQFF
TGCGCCAGCAGCCCATTTTTGACTAGTAGCAATGAGCAGTTCTTC
>many|TRBV5-5|TRBD1|TRBJ2-3
CASSRWDRTDTQYF
TGTGCCAGCAGCCGATGGGACAGGACAGATACGCAGTATTTT
>.|TRBV5-1|TRBD1|TRBJ1-6
CASSDTSDRERSPLHF
TGCGCCAGCAGCGACACTTCCGACAGGGAAAGATCACCCCTCCACTTT
>.|TRBV13|.|TRBJ2-5
CASTLRVQRGETQYF
TGTGCCAGCACCCTTCGGGTTCAGAGGGGAGAGACCCAGTACTTC
>.|TRBV20-1|TRBD2|TRBJ2-7
CSARSSGSPTYEQYF
TGCAGTGCGCGCAGTAGCGGGTCCCCTACCTACGAGCAGTACTTC
>few|TRBV7-2|TRBD1|TRBJ2-2
CASSLPDRLDYTGELFF
TGTGCCAGCAGCTTACCGGACAGGCTGGATTACACCGGGGAGCTGTTTTTT
>many|TRBV20-1|.|TRBJ1-4
CSASGGAFNEKLFF
TGCAGTGCTTCGGGGGGGGCGTTTAATGAAAAACTGTTTTTT
>.|TRBV7-3|TRBD2|TRBJ2-3
CASSLSIREGRTDTQYF
TGTGCCAGCAGCTTATCTATCCGGGAGGGCCGAACAGATACGCAGTATTTT
>.|TRBV24-1|.|TRBJ2-2
CATSDTGTWVPGELFF
TGTGCCACCAGTGACACCGGGACTTGGGTCCCCGGGGAGCTGTTTTTT
>few|TRBV7-9|.|TRBJ2-7
CASSLAIDASSYEQYF
TGTGCCAGCAGCTTAGCGATAGACGCCAGCTCCTACGAGCAGTACTTC
>.|TRBV7-3|.|TRBJ2-2
CASSAEAVTGELFF
TGTGCCAGCAGCGCCGAGGCAGTCACCGGGGAGCTGTTTTTT
>many|TRBV2|.|TRBJ2-2
CASSEGWNTGELFF
TGTGCCAGCAGTGAAGGGTGGAACACCGGGGAGCTGTTTTTT
>many|TRBV6-6|.|TRBJ1-4
CASSYSLDEKLFF
TGTGCCAGCAGTTACTCGTTAGATGAAAAACTGTTTTTT
>few|TRBV5-1|TRBD2|TRBJ2-1
CASSLVAGAANEQFF
TGCGCCAGCAGCTTGGTGGCGGGAGCTGCCAATGAGCAGTTCTTC
>few|TRBV12-3/TRBV12-4|TRBD2|TRBJ2-1
CASSFRAGGRGEQFF
TGTGCCAGCAGTTTTAGGGCGGGAGGGCGCGGTGAGCAGTTCTTC
>.|TRBV20-1|.|TRBJ1-1
CSASWGGKNEAFF
TGCAGTGCTAGTTGGGGCGGCAAAAATGAAGCTTTCTTT
>.|TRBV3-1|.|TRBJ2-7
CASSIAQGADYEQYF
TGTGCCAGCAGCATTGCACAGGGAGCTGACTACGAGCAGTACTTC
>.|TRBV4-1|.|TRBJ2-5
CASSQEPPTEQETQYF
TGCGCCAGCAGCCAAGAACCCCCGACTGAGCAAGAGACCCAGTACTTC
>few|TRBV6-6|.|TRBJ2-7
CASTIPGNYEQYF
TGTGCCAGCACCATACCGGGCAACTACGAGCAGTACTTC
>.|TRBV5-1|TRBD2|TRBJ2-7
CASSLVDKRTSGSTAYEQYF
TGCGCCAGCAGCTTGGTGGACAAGAGGACTAGCGGGAGTACCGCCTACGAGCAGTACTTC
>.|TRBV27|TRBD2|TRBJ2-7
CASRLAGVREQYF
TGTGCCAGCCGACTAGCGGGAGTGAGGGAGCAGTACTTC
>.|TRBV9|.|TRBJ2-3
CASSVGAHAGRDTQYF
TGTGCCAGCAGCGTGGGGGCCCACGCCGGTAGAGATACGCAGTATTTT
>few|TRBV20-1|.|TRBJ1-6
CSAGRVNSPLHF
TGCAGTGCTGGACGAGTAAACTCACCCCTCCACTTT
>few|TRBV20-1|.|TRBJ1-1
CRSAVGEVDTEAFF
TGCAGGTCGGCAGTCGGAGAGGTGGACACTGAAGCTTTCTTT
>.|TRBV7-9|TRBD1|TRBJ2-5
CASSLIEGALKTQYF
TGTGCCAGCAGCTTAATCGAGGGGGCCCTAAAGACCCAGTACTTC
>.|TRBV2|.|TRBJ2-3
CAGHRDRDTQYF
TGTGCCGGCCACAGGGATAGAGATACGCAGTATTTT
>.|TRBV10-2|.|TRBJ1-4
CASSETLSGEKLFF
TGCGCCAGCAGTGAGACACTATCGGGGGAAAAACTGTTTTTT
>few|TRBV12-3/TRBV12-4|TRBD2|TRBJ2-7
CASTDRTSGTPYEQYF
TGTGCCAGCACCGATCGAACTAGCGGGACCCCCTACGAGCAGTACTTC
>many|TRBV29-1|TRBD2|TRBJ2-7
CSVETSGPYEQYF
TGCAGCGTTGAGACTAGCGGGCCCTACGAGCAGTACTTC
>.|TRBV20-1|TRBD2|TRBJ2-3
CSARGRNAGGDTQYF
TGCAGTGCTAGAGGGCGGAACGCGGGGGGAGATACGCAGTATTTT
>few|TRBV9|.|TRBJ2-1
CASSGLGPRYNEQFF
TGTGCCAGCAGCGGATTGGGCCCAAGGTACAATGAGCAGTTCTTC
>.|TRBV29-1|.|TRBJ2-2
CSVGSQNTGELFF
TGCAGCGTGGGGTCGCAGAACACCGGGGAGCTGTTTTTT
>few|TRBV7-9|TRBD2|TRBJ2-7
CASSFLAGVYEQYF
TGTGCCAGCAGCTTCCTAGCGGGAGTTTACGAGCAGTACTTC
>.|TRBV5-1|TRBD1|TRBJ1-5
CARDRVSNQPQHF
TGCGCCAGAGACAGGGTTTCGAATCAGCCCCAGCATTTT
>.|TRBV5-1|.|TRBJ2-7
CASSLDRREQYF
TGCGCCAGCAGCTTGGACAGGCGCGAGCAGTACTTC
>.|TRBV2|.|TRBJ1-1
CASHRDGTEAFF
TGTGCCAGCCACCGGGACGGCACTGAAGCTTTCTTT
>many|TRBV4-2|.|TRBJ2-6
CASSRRLGDSGANVLTF
TGTGCCAGCAGCCGAAGGCTGGGGGACTCTGGGGCCAACGTCCTGACTTTC
>many|TRBV29-1|.|TRBJ1-2
CSVDPGPAYYGYTF
TGCAGCGTTGACCCAGGGCCTGCCTACTATGGCTACACCTTC
>few|TRBV7-2|.|TRBJ2-1
CASSLLLGISSYNEQFF
TGTGCCAGCAGCTTGCTCCTCGGGATAAGCTCCTACAATGAGCAGTTCTTC
>.|TRBV9|TRBD2|TRBJ2-2
CASRTSGSFGELFF
TGTGCCAGCAGGACTAGCGGGAGTTTCGGGGAGCTGTTTTTT
>.|TRBV20-1|TRBD1|TRBJ1-1
CSARTGTTEAFF
TGCAGTGCGAGGACAGGGACCACTGAAGCTTTCTTT
>many|TRBV28|TRBD1|TRBJ1-1
CASLTQDRGNTEAFF
TGTGCCAGCCTGACCCAAGACAGGGGGAACACTGAAGCTTTCTTT
>.|TRBV9|TRBD2|TRBJ2-1
CASSFGAGAPYNEQFF
TGTGCCAGCAGCTTTGGGGCGGGAGCTCCCTACAATGAGCAGTTCTTC
>many|TRBV12-3/TRBV12-4|TRBD1|TRBJ2-7
CASSLRQGKNEQYF
TGTGCCAGCAGTCTTAGACAGGGTAAGAACGAGCAGTACTTC
>.|TRBV5-1|TRBD2|TRBJ2-3
CASSGAPGLARTDTQYF
TGCGCCAGCAGCGGGGCCCCGGGACTAGCCAGAACAGATACGCAGTATTTT
>few|TRBV5-1|TRBD2|TRBJ2-7
CASSFTVGLAGYEQYF
TGCGCCAGCAGCTTCACAGTGGGACTAGCGGGCTACGAGCAGTACTTC
>many|TRBV4-1|TRBD1|TRBJ1-5
CASSPRTGHQPQHF
TGCGCCAGCAGCCCCCGGACAGGCCATCAGCCCCAGCATTTT
>.|TRBV10-3|.|TRBJ2-7
CAISEMWSSYEQYF
TGTGCCATCAGTGAAATGTGGAGCTCCTACGAGCAGTACTTC
>few|TRBV25-1|.|TRBJ2-5
CASSPPGRPPGYF
TGTGCCAGCAGTCCACCGGGACGGCCCCCGGGGTACTTC
>many|TRBV11-2|TRBD2|TRBJ2-3
CASSLDSGLAGGTQYF
TGTGCCAGCAGCTTAGATAGCGGACTAGCGGGAGGGACGCAGTATTTT
>few|TRBV5-1|.|TRBJ1-1
CASSLSPPNTEAFF
TGCGCCAGCAGCTTGTCTCCGCCGAACACTGAAGCTTTCTTT
>.|TRBV20-1|TRBD1|TRBJ1-5
CSARSPADRRFLSSNQPQHF
TGCAGTGCTAGATCCCCGGCGGACAGGAGATTCCTCTCAAGCAATCAGCCCCAGCATTTT